Below, 18 T cell receptor beta chains from the same sample are listed, as sequenced in a study of T cell responses to AZD1222 COVID-19 vaccine. This table comes from immunoSEQ multiplex PCR, and its TCRdb copy is limited to in-frame clones, with some not included. This sample yields around 110,000 clones, of which about 90% are seen a single time; approximately 4.7% belongs to the top ten. The specimen was peripheral blood, collected on day 0 of AZD1222 vaccination. The source of these receptors is an adult in good health.

The chain combines TRBV9 with TRBJ2-2; tentative D call: TRBD2 (6 bases). The germline V gene has CDR1 SGDLS and CDR2 YYNGEE. V was pared by 0 bases and J by 6 bases, with 15 bases between. This CDR3 is built from 16 residues. CDR3 bases: TGTGCCAGCAGCGTAGGTGGGCTAGCGCCACCCGGGGAGCTGTTTTTT. Protein sequence: CASSVGGLAPPGELFF.

This clone was seen once. The chain is built from TRBV3-1 (or the pseudogene TRBV3-2) and TRBJ2-2; TRBD2 aligns across 14 bases. In germline, CDR1 is LGHDT, CDR2 YNNKEL (reference sequence). V gave up 4 bases and J gave up 0 bases; unmatched junction bases: 7. CDR3 size: 19 residues. CDR3 DNA sequence: TGTGCCAGCAGCCTAGGGACTAGCGGGAGCGGGGCGAACACCGGGGAGCTGTTTTTT. Translation gives CASSLGTSGSGANTGELFF.

V usage is TRBV9 and J usage is TRBJ2-1; 8 positions match TRBD2. With 3 bases clipped from V and 4 bases from J, the junction kept 6 bases outside the gene matches. The CDR3 runs 15 residues. CDR1 is SGDLS and CDR2 is YYNGEE in the germline V gene. As DNA, the CDR3 is TGTGCCAGCAGCGCGAGCGGGAGAGGGTACAATGAGCAGTTCTTC. It is translated as CASSASGRGYNEQFF. The complete variable domain, with remaining parts taken from reference TRBV9 and TRBJ2-1, reads DSGVTQTPKHLITATGQRVTLRCSPRSGDLSVYWYQQSLDQGLQFLIQYYNGEERAKGNILERFSAQQFPDLHSELNLSSLELGDSALYFCASSASGRGYNEQFFGPGTRLTVL.

The chain is built from TRBV4-1 and TRBJ2-1; D is unclear. With 2 bases removed from V and 8 bases from J, the gap between germline ends came to 10 bases. In germline, CDR1 is MGHRA, CDR2 YSYEKL. CDR3 length equals 13 residues. The CDR3 region has the DNA TGCGCCAGCAGCCAATCGCCCGCTTATGAGCAGTTCTTC. As protein: CASSQSPAYEQFF.

The genes are TRBV19 and TRBJ1-3, with D uncertain. V dropped 1 base and J dropped 2 bases, with 18 bases sitting between them. Germline V gene data show CDR1 as LNHDA and CDR2 as SQIVND (reference sequence). The CDR3 covers 18 residues. The CDR3 nucleotides read TGTGCCAGTAGTATAGCCCCCCATGGCAGGAAGGCTGGAAACACCATATATTTT. It translates to CASSIAPHGRKAGNTIYF.

V is TRBV18 and J is TRBJ1-4; no reliable D call. Germline values: CDR1 KGHSH, CDR2 LQKENI. Deletions cut 6 bases from V and 0 bases from J, with 14 bases between. CDR3 length equals 16 residues. Written as DNA, the CDR3 is TGTGCCAGCTCCAGACTTCCGAGTGCAACTAATGAAAAACTGTTTTTT. Translation gives CASSRLPSATNEKLFF.

CDR3 in amino acids: CASSEWTPAHGNQPQHF. CDR3 sequence (DNA): TGTGCCAGCAGTGAATGGACCCCCGCGCACGGCAATCAGCCCCAGCATTTT. V usage is TRBV6-1 and J usage is TRBJ1-5; D gene unclear. Trimming removed 2 bases at V and 2 bases at J, with 16 bases between. This CDR3 contains 17 residues. Germline assignment: CDR1 MNHNS and CDR2 SASEGT.

J is TRBJ2-3 and V is TRBV30, with 9 bases lining up with TRBD2. The CDR3 covers 14 residues. V lost 2 bases, J lost 3 bases, and 3 bases stayed unmatched. Germline assignment: CDR1 GTSNPN and CDR2 SVGIG (reference sequence). In DNA form, the CDR3 reads TGTGCCTGGAGTCCCGGACTAGCGACAGATACGCAGTATTTT. Translation gives CAWSPGLATDTQYF.

V and J are TRBV28 and TRBJ1-1, with D tentatively TRBD1 (6 bases). V was clipped by 8 bases and J by 5 bases, with 9 bases between them. Germline-derived CDR1 and CDR2 are MDHEN and SYDVKM. This CDR3 comprises 11 residues. The CDR3 loop is CASQGQTEAFF. In DNA form, the CDR3 reads TGTGCCAGCCAAGGACAGACTGAAGCTTTCTTT. The full variable domain, its missing parts supplied by reference TRBV28 and TRBJ1-1, is DVKVTQSSRYLVKRTGEKVFLECVQDMDHENMFWYRQDPGLGLRLIYFSYDVKMKEKGDIPEGYSVSREKKERFSLILESASTNQTSMYLCASQGQTEAFFGQGTRLTVV.

V gene TRBV27 combines with J gene TRBJ2-3, with D possibly TRBD2 on 6 matching bases. Trimming left V 9 bases short and J 7 bases short, with 32 bases between. Germline CDR1 MNHEY, CDR2 SMNVEV (reference sequence). The CDR3 covers 18 residues. The CDR3 here is CASLPGEGRAFPVHTQYF. CDR3 DNA sequence: TGTGCCAGTCTACCGGGAGAGGGACGTGCCTTCCCCGTGCATACGCAGTATTTT.

The chain joins TRBV19 to TRBJ1-2; possible D gene TRBD1, 5 bases. CDR3 length: 12 residues. Germline V lookup: CDR1 LNHDA, CDR2 SQIVND (reference sequence). Trimming left V 5 bases short and J 7 bases short, with 11 bases between. CDR3 in DNA: TGTGCCAGTAGTCCCCGGGACGCTGGCTACACCTTC. Protein product: CASSPRDAGYTF.

V is TRBV29-1 and J is TRBJ2-7; 10 bases map to TRBD1. CDR3 length: 14 residues. In germline, CDR1 is SQVTM, CDR2 ANQGSEA. V lost 6 bases to trimming and J lost 2 bases; unmatched junction nucleotides: 7. The CDR3 DNA reads TGCAGCGTGGGACCGGGACAGGGGACCTACGAGCAGTACTTC. Translated, it gives CSVGPGQGTYEQYF.

The chain carries TRBV28 and TRBJ2-3; the D is unclear. This CDR3 spans 10 amino acids. Germline V gene sequence: CDR1 MDHEN, CDR2 SYDVKM. V was cut by 5 bases and J by 6 bases, with 3 bases left in between. In DNA form, the CDR3 reads TGTGCCAGCAGTACTGATACGCAGTATTTT. Its translation is CASSTDTQYF.

The chain is built from TRBV6-6 and TRBJ2-1; D remains unclear. The V gene's germline CDR1 is MNHNY and CDR2 SVGAGI (reference sequence). Deletions cut 6 bases from V and 9 bases from J, with 12 bases between. The CDR3 length is 12 residues. The CDR3 sequence: CASSPWGGEQFF. DNA of the CDR3: TGTGCCAGCAGCCCCTGGGGTGGTGAGCAGTTCTTC.

The V call is TRBV11-3, the J call TRBJ2-1, with D possibly being TRBD1 (6 bases). This CDR3 is built from 14 residues. From germline, CDR1 is SGHNT and CDR2 YENEEA. The V end was cut by 5 bases, the J end by 2 bases, with 10 bases between. The CDR3 region has the DNA TGTGCCAGCAGCGACCGGGACACCTACAATGAGCAGTTCTTC. Its protein is CASSDRDTYNEQFF.

The rearrangement joins TRBV28 to TRBJ1-2, with TRBD1 as a possible D gene (5 bases). There are 12 residues in the CDR3. Germline V gene lookup returns CDR1 MDHEN and CDR2 SYDVKM. V lost 11 bases and J lost 0, with 10 bases in between. This chain's CDR3 is CASGGTNYGYTF. The CDR3 DNA is TGTGCCTCCGGGGGGACTAACTATGGCTACACCTTC.

The J gene is TRBJ2-1, the V gene TRBV11-1; 11 positions agree with TRBD2. V trimming: 1 base; J trimming: 11 bases; junction bases outside the gene matches: 10. The CDR3 consists of 16 residues. CDR1 SGHAT and CDR2 FQDESV come from the germline V gene (reference sequence). CDR3 protein: CASSLEGTSGLGKQFF. CDR3 nucleotide sequence: TGTGCCAGCAGCTTAGAAGGGACTAGCGGCTTAGGGAAGCAGTTCTTC.

The CDR3 nucleotides are TGCGCCAGCAGCTTGGGGGACGGAGCCTACAATGAGCAGTTCTTC. Amino acids: CASSLGDGAYNEQFF. The chain couples TRBV5-1 to TRBJ2-1; either TRBD1 or TRBD2 may fit D (5 bases each). CDR1 is SGHRS and CDR2 is YFSETQ in the germline V gene. CDR3 length: 15 residues. V gave up 0 bases and J gave up 2 bases, with 9 bases separating them.